This T cell receptor (beta chain) derives from a study of CD8+ T cells in alopecia areata. This CDR3 spans 17 amino acids. Trimming took 3 bases from V and 0 from J; bases not matched to a gene: 1. The germline V gene has CDR1 LGHNA and CDR2 YSLEER. Regarding treatment: oral pan-JAK inhibitor, 5-10 mg twice daily. In each case, RNA was isolated and then reverse transcribed into cDNA as the sequencing template. The data were produced by immunoSEQ multiplex PCR, yet TCRdb's version contains in-frame clones alone and is incomplete. Of 150,000 to 200,000 clones detected, approximately 61% appear once; the ten largest clones hold approximately 0.97%.

V is TRBV4-3 and J is TRBJ2-2, with TRBD2 matching 13 bases. The sequence came from a human donor with alopecia areata. This specimen was CD4+ T cells sorted from blood, taken at week 24, from a patient treated with tofacitinib. CDR3 sequence (DNA): TGCGCCAGCAGCCACACTAGCGGGGGGGCGAACACCGGGGAGCTGTTTTTT. Encoded protein: CASSHTSGGANTGELFF.